This TCR beta chain came from a study of blood T cell repertoires in COVID-19. Study as a whole: The United States, Italy and Spain were the sources of the acute and convalescent COVID-19 samples. Sample material is recorded as cDNA or gDNA derived from T cells, B-cell-depleted T cells, or PBMCs.

In the source study's methods: Nucleated cell counts were estimated from reference gene primer amplification. Only in-frame clones appear in the TCRdb table, and some are missing; sequencing was by immunoSEQ multiplex PCR. V and J calls and clone size come straight from that table; D and trimming were deduced from the DNA. This sample carries tens of thousands of clones, roughly 85% of them seen once, and the ten largest clones take roughly 4.6%. The CDR3 has 16 amino acids. V was pared by 4 bases and J by 4 bases, with 10 bases of the junction left unmatched. The V gene's germline CDR1 is SEHNR and CDR2 FQNEAQ (reference sequence). This clone was seen a few times.

The sequence was obtained from an elderly man with acute or convalescent COVID-19. The genes are TRBV7-9 and TRBJ1-3; 7 nucleotides line up with TRBD1. The sample taken for sequencing was peripheral blood. The CDR3 DNA is TGTGCCAGCAGCTCCCCGACAGGGTCCCCCGGAAACACCATATATTTT. It specifies CASSSPTGSPGNTIYF. Filled out from reference TRBV7-9 and TRBJ1-3, the complete variable domain reads DTGVSQNPRHKITKRGQNVTFRCDPISEHNRLYWYRQTLGQGPEFLTYFQNEAQLEKSRLLSDRFSAERPKGSFSTLEIQRTEQGDSAMYLCASSSPTGSPGNTIYFGEGSWLTVV.